The TCR beta chain under discussion was sequenced for a study of control samples from healthy donors and cancer patients. The germline CDR1 and CDR2 sequences are LGHNA and YSLEER. The CDR3 is 15 amino acids. Trimming took 4 bases from V and 4 from J, leaving 17 bases between them. Some clones are missing from TCRdb's copy, which holds only in-frame ones; the method was immunoSEQ multiplex PCR. The table includes approximately 37,000 clones, roughly 90% detected once. The source of this sequence is a woman in her forties or fifties in good health. Sample: blood. The chain uses TRBV4-3 and TRBJ2-7; D uncertain. The CDR3 spells CASSLMVEAQYEQYF. CDR3 DNA: TGCGCCAGCAGCCTGATGGTGGAAGCCCAATACGAGCAGTACTTC.